This T cell receptor (beta chain) was found in a study of graft-versus-host responses after intestinal transplantation (dated by TCRdb to the early 2020s). For the study in its entirety: The transplants that recipients received were multivisceral, liver-intestinal, or isolated intestinal. Instead of going to the commercial service, samples from a few later patients were sequenced in-house on an Illumina MiSeq and processed with MiXCR. After intestinal transplantation, graft-versus-host and host-versus-graft alloreactive T cell clones were followed in the graft, circulation and bone marrow using bulk TCR-beta CDR3 sequencing. Of the roughly 26 intestinal transplant recipients enrolled in the cohort, one of whom was a retransplant, a few patients without pretransplant specimens were excluded. Alloreactive clones were identified by sequencing pre-transplant mixed lymphocyte reaction products and comparing them with unstimulated pre-transplant donor and recipient T cells. All recipients received anti-thymocyte globulin induction followed by maintenance tacrolimus and steroids for approximately 3 years. Donor T cell macrochimerism was defined as a peak of at least 4% donor T cells among recipient peripheral blood mononuclear cells. Beyond this particular receptor, the publication reports: Conclusions were limited by the relatively low number and heterogeneity of intestinal transplant patients. Peak levels of circulating GvH clones were associated with declines in HvG clones early after transplant. GvH clones were detected in recipient bone marrow, and some appeared earlier in ileal mucosa or blood, consistent with an intestinal mucosal origin. High GvH to HvG T cell clonal ratios were observed in the allografts of patients with donor T cell macrochimerism.

The library relied on the immunoSEQ multiplex PCR assay. For most patients, genomic DNA was isolated with the Qiagen DNeasy Blood and Tissue Kit and shipped frozen to Adaptive Biotechnologies for TCR sequencing. For most patients, genomic DNA was subjected to high-throughput TCR-beta CDR3 sequencing by Adaptive Biotechnologies. In the original analysis: Adaptive's ImmunoSEQ software supplied the TCR sequencing data for under 20 patients, while MiXCR and VDJtools were used to process a few other patients. CD4 versus CD8 sorting errors were corrected by removing sequences found in both subsets at a frequency ratio below 5:1. CDR3 nucleotide sequences shared between donor and recipient were removed because the origin of such sequences could not be assigned. At least 2-fold expansion over unstimulated cells and a minimum CFSE-low frequency of 0.002% (template counts) or 0.001% (read counts) were required for clones to be classified as alloreactive. Clones were considered mappable if detected in sequenced pre-transplant spleen, lymph node, or MLR CFSE-low populations of the donor or recipient. Cumulative frequency of alloreactive clones was calculated as a percentage of all sequences weighted by copy number. TCRdb stores this immuneACCESS table with in-frame sequences only. Part of the clones is absent; in the studies checked, under half of the shortfall reflects unresolved V genes, and no reason is known for the rest. The DNA was the basis for D and trimming; V, J and clone size are from that table. Recorded for this sample are approximately 90,000 clones; around 93% of them occurred a single time. The biggest ten clones account for about 0.4% of the sample.

With regard to this clone: Its antigen is still unknown. Per-base quality was not reported, and no clone a single base away is much larger than it.

The time point label corresponds to: cells obtained before transplantation from donor or recipient. CD3+CD4+ and CD3+CD8+ populations were FACS-sorted from unstimulated pre-transplant donor and recipient cells taken from spleen or lymph nodes. V and J are truncated by 7 bases and 2 bases respectively, leaving an intervening sequence of 9 bases. The germline V gene specifies SGHVS as CDR1 and FQNEAQ as CDR2. Including the terminal cysteine and phenylalanine, the CDR3 comprises 13 residues. Only the CDR3 DNA is retained, 39 bases long and in frame from the first base. The receptor was derived from a human donor who was the organ donor for an intestinal transplant. The source material was unstimulated CD8+ T cells sorted from spleen or lymph node cells, sampled before transplant. The sequence links TRBV7-8 to TRBJ1-5, with the D gene not confidently named. The bases read TGTGCCAGCAAGACTATCGGCAATCAGCCCCAGCATTTT. Its protein product is CASKTIGNQPQHF. Reference TRBV7-8 and TRBJ1-5 proteins supply the regions before and after the CDR3; the full variable domain is: GAGVSQSPRYKVAKRGQDVALRCDPISGHVSLFWYQQALGQGPEFLTYFQNEAQLDKSGLPSDRFFAERPEGSVSTLKIQRTQQEDSAVYLCASKTIGNQPQHFGDGTRLSIL.